This TCR beta chain originates from a study of shared T cell receptors in the human thymus. Repertoires were generated with immunoSEQ multiplex PCR, while TCRdb's copy carries only in-frame clones and drops some. The table lists 55,000 to 80,000 clones, 90% to 95% of them singletons. The sample holds a few counts of this clone. The CDR3 runs to 16 residues. The V segment lost 5 bases and the J segment 4 bases; nucleotides outside the gene matches: 8. Germline V gene data show CDR1 as SEHNR and CDR2 as FQNEAQ (reference sequence). The genes are TRBV7-9 and TRBJ2-3; 11 bases are shared with TRBD2. The TCR sequence derives from a human donor. Sequences were obtained from thymocytes. CDR3 protein: CASSPTLAGVSDTQYF. The CDR3 region has the DNA TGTGCCAGCAGCCCGACACTAGCGGGGGTTTCAGATACGCAGTATTTT.